The rows below give T cell receptor beta chains drawn from one sample of a study of T cell repertoires in cytomegalovirus infection. Via MiXCR, TCRdb re-called the reads, giving one row per CDR3 protein. This sample has approximately 700,000 distinct CDR3 sequences, with roughly 35% found just once. Sequenced sample: PBMCs. Receptor source: a human donor in good health (CMV status not recorded). Some clones in this sample may be carry-over from other donors' samples. Both conserved end residues are part of each CDR3. A D gene is named only where the DNA matches it firmly. Clone size is given for some rows only: seen once, a few or many times, or a class if the clone is expanded.

TRBV6-6	.	TRBJ2-7	.	CATLRPDRTYEQYF	TGTGCCACCCTAAGGCCAGACAGAACCTACGAGCAGTACTTC
TRBV6-2/TRBV6-3	.	TRBJ2-1	.	CASSYTTGTRDEQFF	TGTGCCAGCAGTTATACTACCGGGACACGAGATGAGCAGTTCTTC
TRBV6-5	.	TRBJ1-1	few	CATGREWGAFF	TGTGCCACGGGCAGGGAGTGGGGAGCTTTCTTT
TRBV7-4	TRBD2	TRBJ2-1	.	CASSHSGTSGGAEFF	TGTGCCAGCAGCCATTCCGGGACTAGCGGGGGGGCCGAGTTCTTC
TRBV4-2	TRBD2	TRBJ2-7	.	CASSQDLAGEVYEQYF	TGTGCCAGCAGCCAAGATCTAGCGGGAGAGGTCTACGAGCAGTACTTC
TRBV7-9	.	TRBJ2-7	once	CTSTNDSGYSYEHYF	TGTACCAGCACCAATGACAGCGGTTACTCCTACGAGCATTACTTC
TRBV5-4	.	TRBJ2-2	.	CASSRAGGTNTGELFF	TGTGCCAGCAGCAGGGCTGGGGGGACGAACACCGGGGAGCTGTTTTTT
TRBV5-1	TRBD1	TRBJ2-1	few	CASSSTGTGNEEQFF	TGCGCCAGCAGCTCCACCGGGACAGGGAATGAGGAGCAGTTCTTC
TRBV7-9	.	TRBJ2-5	few	CASSSGGSRLQTQYF	TGTGCCAGCAGCTCAGGTGGCTCGCGGTTACAGACCCAGTACTTC
TRBV28	TRBD1	TRBJ1-6	.	CASRPGTDNSPLHF	TGTGCCAGCAGGCCCGGGACAGATAATTCACCCCTCCACTTT
TRBV27	TRBD1	TRBJ1-2	.	CASSLQTGAIYCYTF	TGTGCCAGCAGTCTACAGACAGGGGCCATCTATTGCTACACCTTC
TRBV28	TRBD1	TRBJ1-4	.	CSILGQGKEKLFF	TGTTCCATACTGGGACAGGGTAAAGAAAAACTGTTTTTT
TRBV28	.	TRBJ2-7	once	CASSFVTSTPYEQYF	TGTGCCAGCAGCTTTGTTACTTCTACCCCCTACGAGCAGTACTTC
TRBV6-6	TRBD1	TRBJ1-5	few	CASSYTGQGAGQPQHF	TGTGCCAGCAGTTACACGGGACAGGGGGCTGGTCAGCCCCAGCATTTT
TRBV7-8	.	TRBJ2-3	.	CASSLLADLDTQYF	TGTGCCAGCAGCTTGCTGGCCGACCTCGATACGCAGTATTTT
TRBV4-1	TRBD2	TRBJ2-3	.	CASSQGSGGARADTQYF	TGTGCCAGCAGCCAAGGTAGCGGGGGGGCCCGGGCAGATACGCAGTATTTT
TRBV6-1	TRBD1	TRBJ1-1	few	CASSEMGTGGDTEAFF	TGTGCCAGCAGTGAAATGGGGACAGGGGGTGACACTGAAGCTTTCTTT
TRBV7-6	.	TRBJ1-1	.	CASSLPSLHTEAFF	TGTGCCAGCAGCTTACCGTCACTTCACACTGAAGCTTTCTTT
TRBV7-9	TRBD2	TRBJ2-5	.	CASSYPAGVGETQYF	TGTGCCAGCAGCTACCCTGCGGGAGTAGGGGAGACCCAGTACTTC
TRBV12-3/TRBV12-4	.	TRBJ1-2	.	CASSFQGLIGYTF	TGTGCCAGCAGTTTTCAGGGGTTGATAGGCTACACCTTC
TRBV5-1	TRBD1	TRBJ2-7	.	CASSPSQTDRAYEQYF	TGCGCCAGCAGCCCGAGCCAGACCGACAGGGCCTACGAGCAGTACTTC
TRBV7-6	TRBD2	TRBJ2-7	many	CASGPLSGLREQYF	TGTGCCAGCGGACCTCTGTCGGGACTAAGGGAGCAGTACTTC
TRBV20-1	.	TRBJ1-5	many	CSASQTDNQPQHF	TGCAGTGCTAGTCAGACAGATAATCAGCCCCAGCATTTT
TRBV11-2	.	TRBJ2-7	.	CASSWDWQFYEQYF	TGTGCCAGCAGCTGGGACTGGCAATTCTACGAGCAGTACTTC
TRBV28	TRBD1	TRBJ1-1	few	CASSHDLDREEGAFF	TGTGCCAGCAGCCATGACCTTGACAGGGAGGAAGGAGCTTTCTTT
TRBV29-1	.	TRBJ2-7	.	CSVGYGQREQYF	TGCAGCGTTGGATATGGACAACGAGAGCAGTACTTC
TRBV5-5	.	TRBJ1-2	few	CASSSRAGYTF	TGTGCCAGCAGCTCCAGGGCGGGCTACACCTTC
TRBV12-3/TRBV12-4	TRBD1	TRBJ2-6	.	CASSDRESGANVLTF	TGTGCCAGCAGTGACAGGGAATCTGGGGCCAACGTCCTGACTTTC
TRBV6-6	.	TRBJ2-2	few	CASSYHPELFF	TGTGCCAGCAGTTACCATCCGGAGCTGTTTTTT
TRBV4-1	.	TRBJ2-1	few	CASSLGTLTSSYNEQFF	TGCGCCAGCAGCCTCGGGACTTTAACGAGCTCCTACAATGAGCAGTTCTTC
TRBV4-1	.	TRBJ2-3	.	CASSHPQGAGDTQYF	TGCGCCAGCAGCCACCCACAGGGTGCGGGAGATACGCAGTATTTT
TRBV7-9	TRBD2	TRBJ2-7	.	CASSLATSGIDEQYF	TGTGCCAGCAGCTTAGCGACTAGCGGGATCGACGAGCAGTACTTC
TRBV7-6	.	TRBJ2-7	.	CASSLGFGRASYEQYF	TGTGCCAGCAGCTTAGGATTTGGCAGGGCGTCGTACGAGCAGTACTTC
TRBV19	.	TRBJ1-2	.	CASSIFTNYGYTF	TGTGCCAGTAGTATCTTCACTAACTATGGCTACACCTTC
TRBV5-6	.	TRBJ1-2	many	CASHGQGREPYGYTF	TGTGCCAGCCACGGTCAGGGGAGAGAACCCTATGGCTACACCTTC
TRBV28	.	TRBJ1-2	.	CASSNRVGNYGYTF	TGTGCCAGCAGCAACAGGGTTGGTAACTATGGCTACACCTTC
TRBV7-6	.	TRBJ1-1	.	CASSPPGTANTEAFF	TGTGCCAGCAGCCCTCCCGGGACGGCGAACACTGAAGCTTTCTTT
TRBV5-8	.	TRBJ1-5	once	CASSFTQTAGYSNQPQHF	TGTGCCAGCAGCTTCACACAAACAGCCGGTTATAGCAATCAGCCCCAGCATTTT
TRBV12-3/TRBV12-4	TRBD2	TRBJ2-7	.	CASSSRFGGRAEYKAYEQYF	TGTGCCAGCAGTTCCCGCTTCGGCGGGAGGGCCGAATACAAGGCCTACGAGCAGTACTTC
TRBV7-2	.	TRBJ2-7	many	CASSSRVQVSSYEQYF	TGTGCCAGCAGCTCGAGAGTACAGGTTAGCTCCTACGAGCAGTACTTC
TRBV4-1	.	TRBJ2-7	.	CASKDNYEQYF	TGCGCCAGCAAGGACAACTACGAGCAGTACTTC
TRBV5-1	TRBD2	TRBJ2-5	.	CASSPAGTSGQETQYF	TGCGCCAGCAGCCCAGCCGGGACTAGCGGGCAAGAGACCCAGTACTTC
TRBV6-6	.	TRBJ1-5	.	CASSLSGAGKPQHF	TGTGCCAGCAGTCTTAGCGGGGCTGGGAAGCCCCAGCATTTT
TRBV2	.	TRBJ1-5	few	CASSRPPSGQPQHF	TGTGCCAGCAGTCGCCCCCCATCTGGGCAGCCCCAGCATTTT